A selection of T cell receptor beta chains follows, all from one sample in a study of T-cell memory formation after mild COVID-19. TCRdb re-called the 5' RACE reads through MiXCR, storing one row per CDR3 protein. The table shows 350,000 to 500,000 distinct CDR3 sequences, with 23% occurring only once. Sample: PBMCs or a T cell subset sorted from them (not recorded which). Receptors were obtained from an adult woman who had mild COVID-19 (a few samples of this study predate the infection). Cell type and time point are not known. CDR3s include the opening cysteine and the closing phenylalanine or tryptophan. The D gene is left open where the match is weak. The size entry is marked missing in some rows and otherwise reads once, few, many or a size class.

d_call | j_call | clone_size | v_call | cdr3_aa | cdr3_nt
TRBD1 | TRBJ2-5 | NA | TRBV11-2 | CASTSQGQETQYF | TGTGCCAGCACGTCACAGGGGCAAGAGACCCAGTACTTC
NA | TRBJ2-1 | few | TRBV14 | CASSQDFTSYNEQFF | TGTGCCAGCAGCCAAGATTTCACCTCCTACAATGAGCAGTTCTTC
NA | TRBJ1-5 | NA | TRBV20-1 | CSATGEGVNQPQHF | TGCAGTGCTACGGGGGAGGGGGTCAATCAGCCCCAGCATTTT
TRBD2 | TRBJ2-1 | NA | TRBV24-1 | CATSDAGLAGDYNEQFF | TGTGCCACCAGTGACGCAGGACTAGCGGGCGACTACAATGAGCAGTTCTTC
NA | TRBJ2-5 | few | TRBV5-1 | CASSCLERSAQETQYF | TGCGCCAGCAGCTGCCTAGAGCGGAGCGCCCAAGAGACCCAGTACTTC
NA | TRBJ1-2 | NA | TRBV29-1 | CSVDRGNYGYTF | TGCAGCGTTGACAGGGGTAACTATGGCTACACCTTC
NA | TRBJ1-4 | few | TRBV30 | CAAWGSGEGKLFF | TGTGCCGCGTGGGGGTCGGGTGAAGGGAAACTGTTTTTT
NA | TRBJ2-5 | few | TRBV9 | CASSESTVRAQETQYF | TGTGCCAGCAGCGAGAGCACCGTGAGGGCGCAAGAGACCCAGTACTTC
NA | TRBJ1-2 | NA | TRBV11-2 | CASSLSGRGGYTF | TGTGCCAGCAGCTTATCGGGGAGAGGGGGCTACACCTTC
NA | TRBJ1-6 | many | TRBV20-1 | CSANGQLRDNSPLHF | TGCAGTGCTAACGGGCAGTTAAGGGATAATTCACCCCTCCACTTT
NA | TRBJ2-7 | NA | TRBV7-9 | CASSFLPRYEQYF | TGTGCCAGCAGCTTCCTCCCGCGGTACGAGCAGTACTTC
NA | TRBJ2-7 | few | TRBV24-1 | CATSDYGQGGYEQYF | TGTGCCACCAGTGATTACGGGCAGGGGGGATACGAGCAGTACTTC
TRBD1 | TRBJ2-1 | NA | TRBV4-1 | CASSRDRGPIPNEQFF | TGCGCCAGCAGCCGAGACAGGGGGCCCATCCCCAATGAGCAGTTCTTC
TRBD1 | TRBJ2-6 | few | TRBV25-1 | CASSEPGTGVSGANVLTF | TGTGCCAGCAGTGAACCCGGGACAGGGGTTTCTGGGGCCAACGTCCTGACTTTC
NA | TRBJ1-1 | NA | TRBV11-3 | CASSYRPETTEAFF | TGTGCCAGCAGCTATCGGCCGGAGACCACTGAAGCTTTCTTT
NA | TRBJ1-1 | few | TRBV3-1 | CASSQFSGVNTEAFF | TGTGCCAGCAGCCAATTCTCAGGGGTGAACACTGAAGCTTTCTTT
NA | TRBJ2-7 | few | TRBV5-5 | CASSLSSGEQYF | TGTGCCAGCAGCTTGAGTTCGGGGGAGCAGTACTTC
NA | TRBJ2-1 | NA | TRBV5-4 | CASSFRWGEQFF | TGTGCCAGCAGCTTTCGATGGGGTGAGCAGTTCTTC
TRBD2 | TRBJ2-1 | few | TRBV7-2 | CASSLEGTSGAYNEQFF | TGTGCCAGCAGCTTAGAAGGGACTAGCGGGGCATACAATGAGCAGTTCTTC